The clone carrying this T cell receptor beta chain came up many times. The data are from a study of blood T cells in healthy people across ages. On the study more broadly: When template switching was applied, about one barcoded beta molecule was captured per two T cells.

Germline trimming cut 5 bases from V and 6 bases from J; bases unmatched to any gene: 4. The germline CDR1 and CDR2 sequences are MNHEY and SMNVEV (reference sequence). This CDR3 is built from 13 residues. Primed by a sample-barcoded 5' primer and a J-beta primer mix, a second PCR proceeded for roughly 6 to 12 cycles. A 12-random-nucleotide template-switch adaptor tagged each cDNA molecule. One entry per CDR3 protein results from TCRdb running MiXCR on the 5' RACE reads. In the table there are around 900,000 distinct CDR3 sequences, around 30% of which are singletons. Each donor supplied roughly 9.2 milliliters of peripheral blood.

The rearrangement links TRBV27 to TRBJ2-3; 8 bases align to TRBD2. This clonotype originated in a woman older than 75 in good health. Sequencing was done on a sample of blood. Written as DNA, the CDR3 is TGTGCCAGCAGTATACTAGCGGCGGATACGCAGTATTTT. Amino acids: CASSILAADTQYF.